Shown below are 29 T cell receptor beta chains from a single sample sequenced in a study of CD8+ T cells in alopecia areata. Sorting relied on CD4, CD8alpha, NKG2D, NKG2ACE and other markers applied to pooled cutaneous lymph node cells. Once RNA had been extracted, it was reverse transcribed into cDNA to act as the sequencing template. Sequencing was performed with immunoSEQ multiplex PCR; in TCRdb, only in-frame clones are kept and a portion is missing. This sample has under 350,000 clones, each found more than once. The material sequenced was CD4+ T cells sorted from a lymph node. The receptors were sampled from a C3H/HeJ mouse with alopecia areata. For this strain, the MHC haplotype corresponds to H2-k.

Comment on this clone: Gene names are the mouse ones. Partial CDR3 DNA: TGTGCCAGTCGGGACTGGGGGCCCGCAAACACCGGG. It specifies CASRDWGPANTG. The entire CDR3 is CASRDWGPANTGQLYF. The gene calls are TRBV13-1 and TRBJ2-2, with 11 bases aligning to TRBD2. The CDR3 end is not reached by the read, which stops 4 residues before it; the germline J gene fills it in. J was trimmed by 0 bases and V by 8 bases; bases with no gene match: 6. Germline CDR1 is NSHNY and CDR2 is SYGAGN. CDR3 length: 16 amino acids.

As to this clone: Mouse names are used for the genes. Coverage ceases 4 residues before the CDR3 finishes, and the germline J gene fills in the end. The chain employs TRBV19 and TRBJ2-3; 10 nucleotides match TRBD2. This CDR3 comprises 15 residues. V trimming: 5 bases; J trimming: 0 bases; junction bases outside the gene matches: 3. Germline CDR1 and CDR2: FNHDT and SITEND (reference sequence). The CDR3 bases that were read are TGTGCCAGCAGCAAACTGGGGGGGAGTGCAGAA. It is translated as CASSKLGGSAE. The CDR3 in its entirety is CASSKLGGSAETLYF. Combining the CDR3 with reference TRBV19 and TRBJ2-3 gives the whole variable domain GGIITQTPKFLIGQEGQKLTLKCQQNFNHDTMYWYRQDSGKGLRLIYYSITENDLQKGDLSEGYDASREKKSSFSLTVTSAQKNEMAVFLCASSKLGGSAETLYFGSGTRLTVL.

A few counts support this clone. Genes and germline come from the mouse. The CDR3 bases that were read are TGTGCCAGCAGGCCGGGACAAACAGAA. Amino acid sequence: CASRPGQTE. The entire CDR3 sequence reads CASRPGQTETLYF. The V call is TRBV13-1, the J call TRBJ2-3; weak D call: TRBD1 (6 bases). The read finishes 4 residues shy of the CDR3 end, and the germline J gene is used to complete it. The V end lost 5 bases, the J end lost 4 bases, and 11 bases lay between the germline ends. This CDR3 has 13 amino acids. In germline, CDR1 is NSHNY, CDR2 SYGAGN.

As regards this clone: The listed genes are named as in mouse. The read terminates 4 residues ahead of where the CDR3 ends, so the germline J gene completes it. This chain joins TRBV1 and TRBJ2-7, with 11 bases identical to TRBD2. Germline loops: CDR1 NSQYPW, CDR2 LRSPGD (reference sequence). CDR3 length: 16 amino acids. The part of the CDR3 DNA that was read is TGCACCTGCAGTGCAGATCACTGGGGGGGCGCGGAT. Protein: CTCSADHWGGAD. The whole CDR3 protein is CTCSADHWGGADEQYF.

This clone occurred a few times. The genes and germline here are from mouse. The read is 4 residues too short to cover the CDR3 end, so that end is filled in from the germline J gene. Other DNA sequences in the same sample also yield this CDR3. This rearrangement joins TRBV13-2 to TRBJ2-4, with a weak D call TRBD2 (5 bases). Looked up from germline, CDR1 is NNHNN and CDR2 is SYGAGS (reference sequence). The CDR3 covers 13 residues. The covered CDR3 bases are TGTGCCAGCGGTGATGCTGGGAGAAAC. Amino acids: CASGDAGRN. The full CDR3 reads CASGDAGRNTLYF.

This clone was observed a few times. Gene names denote mouse genes. The CDR3 protein is CASSLSGGDGDTQYF. The CDR3 bases that were read are TGTGCCAGCAGTTTAAGTGGGGGGGACGGAGAC. The V call is TRBV14, the J call TRBJ2-5; TRBD2 aligns across 8 bases. Read data end 4 residues before the CDR3 end; the end is taken from the germline J gene. Germline CDR1 SGHDT, CDR2 FRDEAV. The length of the CDR3 is 15 residues.

Regarding this clone: Here the gene names and germline are mouse. The read terminates 3 residues before the CDR3 end, so the remaining end is supplied by the germline J gene. The same CDR3 also results from other DNA sequences found in this sample. The chain couples TRBV31 to TRBJ1-6; perhaps TRBD1 as D (5 bases). TRBJ1-6 is designated an ORF whose function remains uncertain. Germline CDR1 is GKSSPN and CDR2 is SITVG. CDR3 length: 13 amino acids. V was clipped by 1 base and J by 7 bases, with 8 bases between them. Here the CDR3 reads CAWSPGGNSPLYF. The sequenced CDR3 bases are TGTGCCTGGAGTCCGGGGGGAAATTCGCCC.

This clone was seen many times. Genes and germline come from the mouse. Read sequence stops 4 residues before the CDR3 end, and the germline J gene provides the missing end. This rearrangement joins TRBV17 to TRBJ2-2; D perhaps matches TRBD1 (5 bases). Germline CDR1 reads MNHDT; CDR2 reads YYDKIL. V lost 4 bases, J lost 0 bases, and 9 bases lay in between. The CDR3 consists of 15 residues. The CDR3 bases that were read are TGTGCTAGCAGTACAGGGATTGCAAACACCGGG. This encodes CASSTGIANTG. The full CDR3 sequence reads CASSTGIANTGQLYF.

As to this clone: The germline and genes are mouse ones. The read ends 4 residues before the CDR3 terminus; that terminus is restored from the germline J gene. The V gene is TRBV13-3, the J gene TRBJ2-1, with D possibly being TRBD1 (5 bases). Germline assignment: CDR1 NNHDY and CDR2 SYVADS. Trimming shortened V by 0 bases and J by 3 bases, and 7 bases separated the two germline ends. This CDR3 is 14 amino acids long. The CDR3 DNA, read in part, is TGTGCCAGCAGTGATGCAGACAGCTATGCT. Translating it yields CASSDADSYA. The whole CDR3 protein is CASSDADSYAEQFF.

In its sample, this clone was seen a few times. Gene names are the mouse ones. The read ends 4 residues shy of where the CDR3 ends; the end is completed using the germline J gene. The chain recombines TRBV19 with TRBJ2-7; D unclear. Trimming left V 2 bases short and J 0 bases short, with 9 bases between. Germline CDR1 and CDR2: FNHDT and SITEND (reference sequence). This CDR3 comprises 14 residues. The CDR3: CASSMAGSSYEQYF. CDR3 DNA, as far as it was read: TGTGCCAGCAGTATGGCAGGAAGCTCCTAT.

This clone was observed a few times. Gene names refer to mouse genes. The read finishes 4 residues shy of the CDR3 end, and the germline J gene is used to complete it. The sample contains more than one DNA sequence encoding this CDR3. V gene TRBV13-2 combines with J gene TRBJ2-1, with 12 bases aligning to TRBD1. The germline gives CDR1 NNHNN, CDR2 SYGAGS (reference sequence). This CDR3 region has 16 residues. The part of the CDR3 DNA that was read is TGTGCCAGCGGTGATGCTAGGGACAGGGGGCGGGCT. It codes for CASGDARDRGRA. The full-length CDR3 reads as CASGDARDRGRAEQFF.

This clone was seen only a few times. Gene names and germline refer to mouse. The covered CDR3 bases are TGTGCCAGCAGTGACGCGGGACTGGATTAT. It encodes CASSDAGLDY. In full, the CDR3 is CASSDAGLDYEQYF. The gene calls are TRBV13-1 and TRBJ2-7, with 8 bases lining up with TRBD2. The sequence runs out 4 residues before the end of the CDR3; the remainder is reconstructed from the germline J gene. CDR1 NSHNY and CDR2 SYGAGN come from the germline V gene. The CDR3 covers 14 residues.

Points on this clone: The gene names here belong to mouse. The CDR3 goes on 4 residues after the read ends, and that part is filled in from the germline J gene. V is TRBV15 and J is TRBJ1-2, with TRBD1 matching 11 bases. CDR1 is SGHND and CDR2 is FRSKSL in the germline V gene. The CDR3 has 14 amino acids. V lost 5 bases, J lost 3 bases, and 2 bases stayed unmatched. The CDR3 loop reads CASSRDRGDSDYTF. CDR3 DNA (partial): TGTGCCAGCAGTAGGGACAGGGGGGACTCC.

This clone was counted between two and nine times. Each gene name is a mouse one. The read falls 4 residues short of the CDR3 end, and the missing part is taken from the germline J gene. The chain joins TRBV19 to TRBJ1-1; D uncertain. The CDR3 is 14 residues long. Germline CDR1 FNHDT, CDR2 SITEND (reference sequence). With 2 bases removed from V and 0 bases from J, the gap between germline ends came to 8 bases. CDR3 protein: CASSIPITNTEVFF. The DNA read from the CDR3 is TGTGCCAGCAGTATCCCAATAACAAACACA.

This clone came up a few times. The gene names given are mouse names. The read terminates 4 residues before the CDR3 end, so the remaining end is supplied by the germline J gene. The same CDR3 is also encoded by other DNA sequences in this sample. The chain combines TRBV31 with TRBJ2-2, with 7 bases identical to TRBD1. The germline gives CDR1 GKSSPN, CDR2 SITVG. Trimming cost V 0 bases and J 3 bases; bases outside gene matches: 1. The CDR3 extends over 14 amino acids. Partial CDR3 DNA: TGTGCCTGGAGTCTGGGGACAGACACCGGG. It yields the protein CAWSLGTDTG. The CDR3 in its entirety is CAWSLGTDTGQLYF. Full variable domain (remainder filled in from reference TRBV31 and TRBJ2-2): AQTIHQWPVAEIKAVGSPLSLGCTIKGKSSPNLYWYWQATGGTLQQLFYSITVGQVESVVQLNLSASRPKDDQFILSTEKLLLSHSGFYLCAWSLGTDTGQLYFGEGSKLTVL.

As concerns this clone: Gene names and germline match the mouse. Read sequence stops 4 residues before the CDR3 end, and the germline J gene provides the missing end. The chain recombines TRBV19 with TRBJ2-7, with D hard to call. The germline CDR1 and CDR2 sequences are FNHDT and SITEND (reference sequence). This CDR3 is 13 amino acids long. CDR3 DNA, as far as it was read: TGTGCCAGCAGTATAGCAAACAAATAT. It yields the protein CASSIANKY. The complete CDR3 reads CASSIANKYEQYF.

Details on this clone: This may be a read error, as it is one base from a much larger clone. Gene names follow the mouse nomenclature. The read ends 4 residues before the CDR3 terminus; that terminus is restored from the germline J gene. Other DNA sequences from this sample encode an identical CDR3 as well. This chain uses TRBV31 with TRBJ2-2; 9 bases match TRBD1. This CDR3 region has 13 residues. J gave up 2 bases and V 5 bases, and 0 bases lay outside the gene matches. Germline V gives CDR1 GKSSPN, CDR2 SITVG. The sequenced part of the CDR3 DNA is TGTGCCTGGGACAGGGGGAACACCGGG. It is translated as CAWDRGNTG. The entire CDR3 reads CAWDRGNTGQLYF.

This clone was counted at least ten times. The listed genes are named as in mouse. The read gets to within 4 residues of the CDR3 end, and the germline J gene fills in the rest. V and J are TRBV17 and TRBJ2-5; the D gene is possibly TRBD2 (7 bases). Germline V lookup: CDR1 MNHDT, CDR2 YYDKIL. The CDR3 is 15 residues long. Trimming removed 0 bases from V and 3 bases from J, with 10 bases in between. CDR3 bases read: TGTGCTAGCAGTAGAGATCGGGGGGCTCAAGAC. This codes for CASSRDRGAQD. The full-length CDR3 reads as CASSRDRGAQDTQYF. The full variable domain, its missing parts supplied by reference TRBV17 and TRBJ2-5, is DTTVKQNPRYKLARVGKPVNLICSQTMNHDTMYWYQKKPNQAPKLLLFYYDKILNREADTFEKFQSSRPNNSFCSLYIGSAGLEYSAMYLCASSRDRGAQDTQYFGPGTRLLVL.

In its sample, this clone was seen many times. Gene labels here are mouse ones. From the germline J gene comes the end of the CDR3, since the read stops 4 residues before it. The chain recombines TRBV17 with TRBJ2-3; 8 bases fit TRBD1. Germline loops: CDR1 MNHDT, CDR2 YYDKIL. The CDR3 covers 15 residues. J gave up 1 base and V 2 bases, and 2 bases lay outside the gene matches. Partial CDR3 DNA: TGTGCTAGCAGTAGAACAGGGGGAGGTGCAGAA. Translated, it gives CASSRTGGGAE. The full CDR3 is CASSRTGGGAETLYF.

This clone showed up just a few times. Each gene name is a mouse one. Read data end 4 residues before the CDR3 end; the end is taken from the germline J gene. The chain is built from TRBV31 and TRBJ1-2; tentatively, D is TRBD1 (6 bases). Between the trimmed V and J ends, which lost 1 base and 3 bases, there was a span of 12 bases. The CDR3 totals 14 residues. In germline, CDR1 is GKSSPN, CDR2 SITVG. The CDR3 DNA, read in part, is TGTGCCTGGAGTCGTACAGGGCGGGACTCC. Its translation: CAWSRTGRDS. The full CDR3 reads CAWSRTGRDSDYTF.

As to this clone: Because the CDR3's place on the DNA is in doubt, the DNA is left out and the CDR3 is given as listed by TCRdb. Genes and germline come from the mouse. This rearrangement joins TRBV23 to TRBJ1-4; TRBD1, the table's D call, lacks a check against the DNA. The CDR3 is 13 amino acids in total, end residues counted. The germline gives CDR1 KGHTA, CDR2 FQNQQP. The CDR3 reads CAPATRDIERLFF.

In this sample, this clone turned up a few times. Genes and germline are mouse. The sequence runs out 4 residues before the end of the CDR3; the remainder is reconstructed from the germline J gene. The chain combines TRBV17 with TRBJ1-1; D not resolved. This CDR3 spans 13 amino acids. Germline assignment: CDR1 MNHDT and CDR2 YYDKIL. Trimming cost V 3 bases and J 2 bases, with 7 bases left between them. The CDR3 is CASSSRSNTEVFF. CDR3 bases read: TGTGCTAGCAGTAGCAGGAGCAACACA.

For this clone: The germline and genes are mouse ones. Coverage ceases 4 residues before the CDR3 finishes, and the germline J gene fills in the end. The chain carries TRBV19 and TRBJ1-1; the match to TRBD1 covers 10 bases. Germline V gene lookup returns CDR1 FNHDT and CDR2 SITEND (reference sequence). The CDR3 sequence is 13 residues long. This CDR3 is CASNDRGRTEVFF. The sequenced CDR3 bases are TGTGCCAGCAACGACAGGGGGCGGACA.

Note on this clone: Each gene name is a mouse one. Sequencing ends 4 residues short of the CDR3 end; the germline J gene provides the rest. This same CDR3 is encoded by further DNA sequences in the sample. The chain has TRBV17 and TRBJ2-5; 8 bases are a match to TRBD1. The CDR3 has 15 amino acids. J gave up 0 bases and V 1 base, and 0 bases lay outside the gene matches. Germline V gene data show CDR1 as MNHDT and CDR2 as YYDKIL. Incomplete CDR3 DNA: TGTGCTAGCAGTAGAGGGACAGGGAACCAAGAC. The encoded protein is CASSRGTGNQD. The full CDR3 sequence reads CASSRGTGNQDTQYF.

A word on this clone: Gene names and germline match the mouse. The read is 4 residues too short to cover the CDR3 end, so that end is filled in from the germline J gene. This sample includes further DNA sequences coding for the same CDR3. V and J are TRBV13-3 and TRBJ2-2; TRBD2 aligns across 7 bases. V shed 0 bases and J 4 bases; nucleotides not matched to a gene: 0. The CDR3 is 14 amino acids. Germline V CDR1 and CDR2: NNHDY, SYVADS. The CDR3 DNA, read in part, is TGTGCCAGCAGTGATGCTGGGGGCACCGGG. Its translation is CASSDAGGTG. The whole CDR3 sequence is CASSDAGGTGQLYF.

Remarks on this clone: Genes and germline are mouse. The DNA ends 4 residues before the CDR3 does, and the rest of the CDR3 is filled in from the germline J gene. V and J are TRBV1 and TRBJ1-1; D gene ambiguous. The CDR3 has 14 residues. Trimming took 1 base from V and 0 from J, leaving 6 bases between them. The germline V gene has CDR1 NSQYPW and CDR2 LRSPGD (reference sequence). The sequenced part of the CDR3 DNA is TGCACCTGCAGTGCAGTGGGGACAAACACA. Protein: CTCSAVGTNT. The CDR3 in its entirety is CTCSAVGTNTEVFF. The full variable domain, completed using reference TRBV1 and TRBJ1-1, is VTLLEQNPRWRLVPRGQAVNLRCILKNSQYPWMSWYQQDLQKQLQWLFTLRSPGDKEVKSLPGADYLATRVTDTELRLQVANMSQGRTLYCTCSAVGTNTEVFFGKGTRLTVV.

Of note for this clone: Germline and genes: mouse. The sequence runs out 4 residues before the end of the CDR3; the remainder is reconstructed from the germline J gene. The sample contains more than one DNA sequence encoding this CDR3. The V and J genes are TRBV13-3 and TRBJ2-3; 8 bases align to TRBD2. Per the germline V gene, CDR1 is NNHDY and CDR2 is SYVADS. This CDR3 has 14 residues. The J segment lost 3 bases and the V segment lost 2 bases, leaving 2 bases of the junction unmatched. CDR3 region: CASSERGGAETLYF. CDR3 bases read: TGTGCCAGCAGTGAGAGGGGGGGCGCAGAA.

This clone was counted a few times. Mouse gene names and germline throughout. From the germline J gene comes the end of the CDR3, since the read stops 4 residues before it. Within the sample, other DNA sequences also encode this same CDR3. V and J are TRBV13-2 and TRBJ2-7; 10 bases fit TRBD2. The CDR3 contains 15 residues. Germline V gene lookup returns CDR1 NNHNN and CDR2 SYGAGS (reference sequence). CDR3 bases read: TGTGCCAGCGGTGATGCGCGACTGGGGGGATAT. Protein sequence: CASGDARLGGY. From start to end, the CDR3 is CASGDARLGGYEQYF.

There are a few counts of this clone. Gene names follow the mouse nomenclature. The sequenced fragment ends 4 residues before the CDR3 boundary, so the rest is inferred from the germline J gene. The chain joins TRBV13-1 to TRBJ2-2; 9 bases fit TRBD1. The CDR3 is 15 amino acids. V dropped 5 bases and J dropped 0; count of bases not matched to a gene: 2. Germline V gives CDR1 NSHNY, CDR2 SYGAGN. CDR3 DNA, as far as it was read: TGTGCCAGCAGAGGGACAGGGACAAACACCGGG. Its translation: CASRGTGTNTG. The full CDR3 is CASRGTGTNTGQLYF.